A selection of T cell receptor beta chains follows, all from one sample in a study of graft-versus-host responses after intestinal transplantation. Data came from immunoSEQ multiplex PCR; TCRdb stores just in-frame clones and leaves some out. This sample has over 4,500 clones, with 25% to 30% found just once. This specimen was alloreactive CD8+ T cells from a mixed lymphocyte reaction culture, taken before intestinal transplant. The receptors here all came from a human patient who received an intestinal transplant. The CDR3 runs from the conserved cysteine through the conserved F or W. D genes are given only for firm matches. Clone size is stated in some rows and not others, as once, few, many or a class when expanded.

J | size | V | length | D | DNA | CDR3
TRBJ2-1 | few | TRBV9 | 16 | - | TGTGCCAGCAGCGTTGGTCTTTTAGGGGATGGGGATGAGCAGTTCTTC | CASSVGLLGDGDEQFF
TRBJ2-7 | few | TRBV27 | 15 | - | TGTGCCAGCAGTCCATGGGACTCGAGCTCCTACGAGCAGTACTTC | CASSPWDSSSYEQYF
TRBJ2-7 | few | TRBV4-2 | 16 | TRBD2 | TGTGCCAGCAGCCAAGAAGCGGGAGGGTCCCGCTACGAGCAGTACTTC | CASSQEAGGSRYEQYF
TRBJ2-5 | - | TRBV7-6 | 17 | TRBD1 | TGTGCCAGCAGCTTAAACTCTCCCTGGACAGGAAAAGAGACCCAGTACTTC | CASSLNSPWTGKETQYF
TRBJ2-7 | - | TRBV6-6 | 14 | - | TGTGCCAGCAGTTACGGAGGACAGTCCTACGAGCAGTACTTC | CASSYGGQSYEQYF
TRBJ2-3 | - | TRBV5-6 | 16 | - | TGTGCCAGCAGCCTAGACAACTCCCCTAGCACAGATACGCAGTATTTT | CASSLDNSPSTDTQYF
TRBJ2-7 | - | TRBV6-6 | 13 | TRBD1 | TGTGCCAGCAGTCCCGGGACAGGCTACGAGCAGTACTTC | CASSPGTGYEQYF
TRBJ2-6 | once | TRBV4-1 | 18 | TRBD2 | TGCGCCAGCAGCCTAGTGACTAGCGGGGGGGACGGGGCCAACGTCCTGACTTTC | CASSLVTSGGDGANVLTF
TRBJ1-2 | - | TRBV6-1 | 14 | - | TGTGCCAGCCTCATCGAGACTTGGGTCTATGGCTACACCTTC | CASLIETWVYGYTF
TRBJ1-2 | few | TRBV2 | 15 | TRBD1 | TGTGCCAGCAGTGAGGGGACAGGGCTCGACTATGGCTACACCTTC | CASSEGTGLDYGYTF
TRBJ2-1 | - | TRBV6-9 | 12 | - | TGTGCCAGCAGTTACGCGACGAATGAGCAGTTCTTC | CASSYATNEQFF
TRBJ2-1 | - | TRBV30 | 14 | TRBD2 | TGTGCCTGGACCCGGACTAGCGATAAAGTTGAGCAGTTCTTC | CAWTRTSDKVEQFF
TRBJ2-7 | large | TRBV4-1 | 14 | - | TGCGCCAGCAGCCAAGAGATGGGCTCCTACGAGCAGTACTTC | CASSQEMGSYEQYF
TRBJ2-3 | - | TRBV6-5 | 14 | - | TGTGCCAGCACCCGCCTACCCCTCACAGATACGCAGTATTTT | CASTRLPLTDTQYF
TRBJ2-4 | - | TRBV2 | 13 | - | TGTGCCAGCGTCGGACTAGCCAAAAACATTCAGTACTTC | CASVGLAKNIQYF
TRBJ2-1 | - | TRBV5-4 | 14 | - | TGTGCCAGCAGCTTGGACCTAGCGACGGATGAGCAGTTCTTC | CASSLDLATDEQFF
TRBJ2-7 | once | TRBV9 | 14 | TRBD1 | TGTGCCAGCAGCGTATTAGGACAGGGGGACGAGCAGTACTTC | CASSVLGQGDEQYF
TRBJ2-2 | few | TRBV6-5 | 15 | TRBD1 | TGTGCCAGCAGTTACATGACAGGGGGTTTCGGGGAGCTGTTTTTT | CASSYMTGGFGELFF
TRBJ2-5 | - | TRBV19 | 14 | - | TGTGCCAGTAGTATATCTGGCAGGGAAGAGACCCAGTACTTC | CASSISGREETQYF
TRBJ2-3 | - | TRBV30 | 16 | TRBD2 | TGCGCCGGTGGTCTAGCGGGAGCCCTAACCACAGATACGCAGTATTTT | CAGGLAGALTTDTQYF
TRBJ2-7 | - | TRBV27 | 13 | TRBD1 | TGTGCCAGCAGTTTGACAGGGGTGTACGAGCAGTACTTC | CASSLTGVYEQYF
TRBJ2-1 | - | TRBV19 | 17 | - | TGTGCCAGTAGTATAGATGTCTCCGGGAGAGTCTACAATGAGCAGTTCTTC | CASSIDVSGRVYNEQFF
TRBJ2-1 | - | TRBV6-5 | 15 | TRBD2 | TGTGCCAGCAGTCCTCTAGCGGGAGGATACAATGAGCAGTTCTTC | CASSPLAGGYNEQFF
TRBJ2-2 | - | TRBV19 | 14 | TRBD2 | TGTGCCAGTAGTGGGGGGGCGAACACCGGGGAGCTGTTTTTT | CASSGGANTGELFF
TRBJ2-1 | - | TRBV10-3 | 18 | - | TGTGCCATCAGTGAGTCAAGTCTCCTACTATGGAACTACAATGAGCAGTTCTTC | CAISESSLLLWNYNEQFF
TRBJ2-5 | - | TRBV6-5 | 13 | - | TGTGCCAGCAGTTACGGGGGAGAAGAGACCCAGTACTTC | CASSYGGEETQYF
TRBJ2-1 | - | TRBV19 | 14 | TRBD2 | TGTGCCAGTAGTCTACTAGCGGGAATAGGTGAGCAGTTCTTC | CASSLLAGIGEQFF
TRBJ1-2 | medium-sized | TRBV20-1 | 9 | - | TGCAGTGCTGGGGGTCAGGACACCTTC | CSAGGQDTF
TRBJ2-1 | few | TRBV6-1 | 15 | TRBD2 | TGTGCCAGCAGCCCTAGCGGGGGAGCCTACAATGAGCAGTTCTTC | CASSPSGGAYNEQFF
TRBJ2-5 | - | TRBV7-8 | 18 | - | TGTGCCAGCAGCTTTGGTCATGTAGGGTCCCACCTCTGGGAGACCCAGTACTTC | CASSFGHVGSHLWETQYF
TRBJ2-6 | - | TRBV4-1 | 15 | - | TGCGCCAGCAGCCAAGAGTTCTCTGGGGCCAACGTCCTGACTTTC | CASSQEFSGANVLTF
TRBJ2-5 | few | TRBV11-2 | 17 | TRBD2 | TGTGCCAGCAGCTTCCCAGGAGCGGGGGGCTTACAAGAGACCCAGTACTTC | CASSFPGAGGLQETQYF
TRBJ2-7 | large | TRBV19 | 17 | TRBD2 | TGTGCCAGTAGTATATTTTCGGGAGGCCCCCTACAATACGAGCAGTACTTC | CASSIFSGGPLQYEQYF
TRBJ2-7 | few | TRBV5-6 | 15 | TRBD2 | TGTGCCAGCAGCTCCGGGGGTCTAGCGGGAGACGAGCAGTACTTC | CASSSGGLAGDEQYF